This TCR beta chain was recorded in a study of blood T cell repertoires in COVID-19. Overall study: COVID-19 samples, acute and convalescent, were from the United States, Italy and Spain. PBMCs, B-cell-depleted T cells, or T cells were the source of the cDNA or gDNA that made up the material.

The authors' processing: Counts of nucleated cells, estimated from reference gene primer amplification, were obtained. Here immunoSEQ multiplex PCR was the method, and the copy in TCRdb shows in-frame clones only, minus some. V and J calls plus clone size are reproduced from that table; the DNA served to infer D and trimming. The sample has about 90,000 clones, approximately 87% seen once. The CDR3 spans 12 residues. From germline, CDR1 is SGHTA and CDR2 FQGNSA. V shed 0 bases and J shed 12 bases, with 9 bases lying between them. This TCR was recovered from a human donor in a cohort sampled during active COVID-19. This rearrangement joins TRBV7-2 to TRBJ1-5; D is perhaps TRBD1 (5 bases). Material: peripheral blood. The CDR3 DNA follows: TGTGCCAGCAGCTTAGCGTTAGGGGTCCAGCATTTT. Translation gives CASSLALGVQHF.